Listed below are T cell receptor beta chains from one sample, sequenced in a study of blood T cell repertoires in COVID-19. The repertoire was sequenced with immunoSEQ multiplex PCR; TCRdb's copy has only in-frame clones and lacks some. The top ten hold around 1.6% of the sample, which has roughly 300,000 clones, roughly 86% seen once. Sequencing was performed on peripheral blood. All receptors derive from a woman in her 50s with acute or convalescent COVID-19. The CDR3 runs from the conserved cysteine through the conserved F or W. A D gene is named only where the DNA matches it firmly. The listing skips clone size in some rows; elsewhere it reads once, few, many or a size class.

TRBV7-3	TRBJ2-7	-	15	-	TGTGCCAGCAGCCGTACAGGGTTTGGTGGCTACGAGCAGTACTTC	CASSRTGFGGYEQYF
TRBV28	TRBJ2-7	TRBD2	16	-	TGTGCCAGCAGTTTTCTGCTAGCGGGAGACTCCTACGAGCAGTACTTC	CASSFLLAGDSYEQYF
TRBV28	TRBJ1-4	TRBD1	16	-	TGTGCCAGCAGTTTTCACACAGGGGCTACTAATGAAAAACTGTTTTTT	CASSFHTGATNEKLFF
TRBV7-3	TRBJ1-6	TRBD1	14	-	TGTGCCAGCAGGCCTACAGGGGCGCATTCACCCCTCCACTTT	CASRPTGAHSPLHF
TRBV20-1	TRBJ1-1	-	10	-	TGCAGTGCTAGTAACTACGGGGCTTTCTTT	CSASNYGAFF
TRBV29-1	TRBJ2-3	TRBD2	13	-	TGCAGCGTTGTGGGGGGGATGGCAGATACGCAGTATTTT	CSVVGGMADTQYF
TRBV4-1	TRBJ2-1	TRBD2	17	-	TGCGCCAGCAGCCAACTAGCGGGATTTGTCCCCTACAATGAGCAGTTCTTC	CASSQLAGFVPYNEQFF
TRBV5-1	TRBJ2-3	-	12	-	TGCGCCAGCAGCTTCTCCACAGATACGCAGTATTTT	CASSFSTDTQYF
TRBV24-1	TRBJ1-3	TRBD1	15	-	TGTGCCACCAGTGACAGGACAGGGTCTGGAAACACCATATATTTT	CATSDRTGSGNTIYF
TRBV9	TRBJ2-3	TRBD2	14	once	TGTGCCAGCGGGACTAGCGGATCCCCAGATACGCAGTATTTT	CASGTSGSPDTQYF
TRBV27	TRBJ1-5	-	14	-	TGTGCCAGCAGTTTAGTAGGGGCTTATCAGCCCCAGCATTTT	CASSLVGAYQPQHF
TRBV7-2	TRBJ1-1	-	13	-	TGTGCCAGCAGCTTAGGGACAGACGTACAAGCTTTCTTT	CASSLGTDVQAFF
TRBV5-5	TRBJ2-1	-	15	once	TGTGCCAGCAGCTTGGCTCTAGCGAGAGGAAACGAGCAGTTCTTC	CASSLALARGNEQFF
TRBV27	TRBJ2-3	-	13	-	TGTGCCAGCAGTCCTATCACAGGGCCCTATATTTATTTT	CASSPITGPYIYF
TRBV6-2/TRBV6-3	TRBJ2-7	TRBD2	17	-	TGTGCCAGCAGTTCCCGGACTAGCGGGAGGGCGCGGTACGAGCAGTACTTC	CASSSRTSGRARYEQYF
TRBV27	TRBJ2-6	-	15	-	TGTGCCAGCACCCCGGAGAGGTCTGGGGCCAACGTCCTGACTTTC	CASTPERSGANVLTF
TRBV6-2/TRBV6-3	TRBJ2-7	TRBD1	14	-	TGTGCCAGCAGCCCGACAGGGAATAGCTACGAGCAGTACTTC	CASSPTGNSYEQYF
TRBV7-9	TRBJ1-4	TRBD1	15	once	TGTGCCAGCAGCCAAAACAGGGGGCCGGATGAAAAACTGTTTTTT	CASSQNRGPDEKLFF
TRBV7-9	TRBJ2-7	TRBD2	15	few	TGTGCCAGCAGCGTGACTAGCGGGAGAGACTACGAGCAGTACTTC	CASSVTSGRDYEQYF
TRBV28	TRBJ2-5	-	16	-	TGTGCCAGCAGTTCCAATCAGGGGAGTAGCCAAGAGACCCAGTACTTC	CASSSNQGSSQETQYF
TRBV19	TRBJ2-7	-	13	few	TGTGCCAGTAGCATGGACAGTGGTTACGAGCAGTACTTC	CASSMDSGYEQYF
TRBV28	TRBJ1-1	-	14	-	TGTGCCAGCAGGTTGGGAGGGGAAAACACTGAAGCTTTCTTT	CASRLGGENTEAFF
TRBV30	TRBJ1-3	-	14	-	TGTGCCTGGGGGGACACCTTTGTCGGAAACACCATATATTTT	CAWGDTFVGNTIYF
TRBV28	TRBJ2-1	TRBD1	12	-	TGTGCCAGCAGCGCGACAGGGGGTGAGCAGTTCTTC	CASSATGGEQFF
TRBV27	TRBJ2-5	-	13	once	TGTGCCAGCAGTGAACTAGCCCAAGAGACCCAGTACTTC	CASSELAQETQYF
TRBV28	TRBJ2-7	TRBD2	16	-	TGTGCCAGCAGTTTCGCCTCGGCGGGAGGGCCCTACGAGCAGTACTTC	CASSFASAGGPYEQYF
TRBV5-1	TRBJ2-1	TRBD1	15	few	TGCGCCAGCAGTTCCCGACAGGGGATTAGCAATGAGCAGTTCTTC	CASSSRQGISNEQFF
TRBV7-9	TRBJ2-1	TRBD1	14	-	TGTGCCAGCAGCCCAACACCTACAGGGGATCAGAAGTTCTTC	CASSPTPTGDQKFF
TRBV27	TRBJ1-1	-	14	-	TGTGCCAGCAGTTTGCAGGGTGGGAACACTGAAGCTTTCTTT	CASSLQGGNTEAFF
TRBV7-9	TRBJ1-3	-	12	-	TGTGCCAGCAGCTTACCGGGAAACACCATATATTTT	CASSLPGNTIYF
TRBV29-1	TRBJ1-2	TRBD1	13	-	TGCAGCGTTGGCGGGACAGGAGGCTATGGCTACACCTTC	CSVGGTGGYGYTF
TRBV27	TRBJ1-4	-	16	-	TGTGCCAGCAGTTTGTTAGGAGGGGCAACTAATGAAAAACTGTTTTTT	CASSLLGGATNEKLFF
TRBV9	TRBJ2-7	TRBD2	15	-	TGTGCCAGCAGCGAGACTAGCGGGAGATCTGACGAGCAGTACTTC	CASSETSGRSDEQYF
TRBV5-4	TRBJ2-7	TRBD2	15	-	TGTGCCAGCAGCTTGTTGGCGGGAGGGCCGGACGAGCAGTACTTC	CASSLLAGGPDEQYF
TRBV19	TRBJ1-5	TRBD1	13	-	TGTGCCAGTAGTACGGACAGGGATCAGCCCCAGCATTTT	CASSTDRDQPQHF
TRBV15	TRBJ2-5	TRBD1	14	few	TGTGCCACCAGCATAGACAGGGGTCAAGAGACCCAGTACTTC	CATSIDRGQETQYF
TRBV5-1	TRBJ1-1	-	14	-	TGCGCCAGCAGCTTGGGACAGCTCTTGACTGAAGCTTTCTTT	CASSLGQLLTEAFF
TRBV24-1	TRBJ2-2	TRBD1	15	-	TGTGCCACCAGTGCCGGGACAGGACACACCGGGGAGCTGTTTTTT	CATSAGTGHTGELFF
TRBV7-7	TRBJ2-3	TRBD2	13	-	TGTGCTAGCAGCTTTCGGGGGGGGGATACGCAGTATTTT	CASSFRGGDTQYF
TRBV25-1	TRBJ2-4	TRBD2	14	-	TGTGCCAGCAGTGGAGGGACTAGCAGCGGCATTCAGTACTTC	CASSGGTSSGIQYF